Detailed here is one T cell receptor beta chain. Its antigen is unknown. PCR was performed using 60 Vbeta and 13 Jbeta primers. TCRdb's copy holds only in-frame clones and misses some; the assay was immunoSEQ multiplex PCR. The sample has roughly 120,000 clones, around 80% seen once. The source of the sample is a study of cytomegalovirus exposure and HLA in healthy donors. Study observations and caveats: For cytomegalovirus status, the classifier reportedly gave diagnoses with high specificity and sensitivity. A prior analysis recorded that most TCR beta V segments were productive about 90% or about 30% of the time. Accurate predictions that matched the HLA-A and HLA-B alleles of most subjects were reportedly made from TCR beta sequences.

In nominal health when sampled, donors likely had unrecorded immune exposures nonetheless. The CDR3 covers 14 residues. The germline V and J ends were trimmed by 3 bases and 4 bases, with 9 bases remaining between them. Looked up from germline, CDR1 is MGHRA and CDR2 is YSYEKL. This receptor was taken from a woman under 30 in good health and CMV-seropositive. Sequencing input: PBMCs. V usage is TRBV4-1 and J usage is TRBJ2-2; D might be TRBD1 (5 bases). The CDR3 loop reads CASSQIQATGELFF. CDR3 sequence (DNA): TGCGCCAGCAGCCAGATACAGGCCACCGGGGAGCTGTTTTTT.